This is a list of T cell receptor beta chains from one sample in a study of esophageal squamous cell carcinoma under preoperative chemotherapy. TCRdb re-called the PCR reads through MiXCR, storing one row per CDR3 protein. The sample carries more than 15,000 distinct CDR3 sequences, around half recorded once. The sample was taken from a patient given preoperative chemotherapy. These receptors were collected from a human donor with esophageal squamous cell carcinoma. The donor label of this sample is uncertain. CDR3s include the opening cysteine and the closing phenylalanine or tryptophan. D genes are given only for firm matches. Clone size is not always given. Where it is, it says once, few, many or a class for expanded clones.

clone_size | j_call | v_call | d_call | cdr3_nt | cdr3_aa
medium-sized | TRBJ2-7 | TRBV11-3 | TRBD2 | TGTGCCAGCAGCTTCGGACTAGCGGGAGGGCTATACGAGCAGTACTTC | CASSFGLAGGLYEQYF
. | TRBJ2-4 | TRBV4-1 | . | TGCGGCAGCTCGGGGCGGGGAGGCAAAGACATGCAGTACTTC | CGSSGRGGKDMQYF
. | TRBJ2-5 | TRBV12-5 | . | TGTGCTAGTGGTTTGGGATCGGGTGACCAAAAGACCCAGTACTTC | CASGLGSGDQKTQYF
many | TRBJ2-3 | TRBV7-2 | . | TGTGCCAGCAGCCAGGACACAGATACGCAGTATTTT | CASSQDTDTQYF
. | TRBJ2-1 | TRBV6-1 | TRBD2 | TGTGCCAGCAGCCCCAATCCTACTAGCGGCCTGTACAATGAGCAGTTCTTC | CASSPNPTSGLYNEQFF
. | TRBJ2-1 | TRBV12-3/TRBV12-4 | . | TGTGCCAGCAGTTTATACAGGCCCATGTCCTACAATGAGCAGTTCTTC | CASSLYRPMSYNEQFF
. | TRBJ1-6 | TRBV7-3 | . | TGTGCCAGCAGCTTATCAGGGGCGGATTCACCCCTCCACTTT | CASSLSGADSPLHF
once | TRBJ2-5 | TRBV7-2 | . | TGTGCCTGCAGGGAACCCAGGGGCCGAGCCCAAGTGGCCCAGTACTTC | CACREPRGRAQVAQYF
many | TRBJ2-4 | TRBV7-9 | . | TGTGCCAGCAGGCCCGCGGCGGTAGCCAAAAACATTCAGTACTTC | CASRPAAVAKNIQYF
. | TRBJ2-4 | TRBV7-2 | . | TGTGCCAGCAGCTTATCGGGCCGGAGTGCCACAGATATTCAGTATTTC | CASSLSGRSATDIQYF
. | TRBJ2-3 | TRBV6-5 | . | TGTGCCAGCAGTTACGGCGGGACCCAGGGAGATACGCAGTATTTT | CASSYGGTQGDTQYF
. | TRBJ2-7 | TRBV6-5 | TRBD1 | TGTGCCAGCAGTTACGGCCCTTCCGGCCCGGGACAGGGCGATGCCTTTCCTCCTTACGAGCAGTACTTC | CASSYGPSGPGQGDAFPPYEQYF
. | TRBJ2-2 | TRBV12-3/TRBV12-4 | TRBD1 | TGTGCCAGCAGTTTAAATCTGGTGACAGGGGCGTCGAGCACCGGGACGCTGTTTTTT | CASSLNLVTGASSTGTLFF
. | TRBJ2-4 | TRBV4-1 | . | TGCGCCAGCAGCCAAGTTTGGATGGCTTCATTTCTAGCCAAAAACATTCAGTACTTC | CASSQVWMASFLAKNIQYF
. | TRBJ2-3 | TRBV7-2 | . | TGTGCCAGCAGATCACCATGCGGAGCAAACATTCAGTATTTT | CASRSPCGANIQYF
. | TRBJ2-1 | TRBV6-1 | TRBD2 | TGTGCCAGCAGTGAAGAGTACCTAGCGGGATTTAACAATGAGCAGTTCTTC | CASSEEYLAGFNNEQFF
few | TRBJ2-7 | TRBV4-3 | . | TGCGCCAGCAGCCAAGATTGGACCGCAGGGTCCGAGCAGTACTTC | CASSQDWTAGSEQYF